This TCR beta chain was sequenced in a study of CD8+CD57+ T cells in acquired aplastic anemia. Study-level information: The mean DNA yield obtained from sorted CD4+ and CD8+ cells came to around 3 ug. Study-wide results and caveats: Comparison of patients with controls identified about 27 shared CD8+ CDR3 sequences. Between the patient and control groups, CD8+ Simpson's diversity did not differ significantly.

Genomic DNA acted as the template from which TCR beta VDJ combination and CDR3 sequence profiling were carried out. From the reads, TCRdb called clonotypes with MiXCR, one entry per CDR3 protein. Here the sample spans under 200,000 distinct CDR3 sequences, 64% being singletons. V lost 5 bases and J 5 bases, leaving 4 bases between the germline ends. This CDR3 comprises 11 residues. Per germline, CDR1 LNHNV and CDR2 YYDKDF (reference sequence). A note on this clonotype: Its cognate antigen is unknown.

The receptor's source is a human donor with severe aplastic anemia or a healthy control (not recorded which). The chain combines TRBV15 with TRBJ2-1; D uncertain. Sequencing was done on a sample of sorted CD4+, CD8+, or CD8+CD57+ T cells (not recorded which) from PBMCs. CDR3 amino acids: CATSGNNEQFF. DNA for the CDR3: TGTGCCACCAGCGGTAACAATGAGCAGTTCTTC.